Ten or more counts support the clone carrying this T cell receptor beta chain. Its ends do not fully match the called genes, so a read error is possible. This specimen belongs to a study of patients and donors after allogeneic stem cell transplantation. TCRdb re-analysed the RT-PCR reads in MiXCR, keeping a single row per CDR3 protein. The sample has fewer than 250,000 distinct CDR3 sequences, 14% seen once. Per germline, CDR1 LNHDA and CDR2 SQIVND (reference sequence). The CDR3 is 11 residues long. This receptor was obtained from a human donor who was either an allogeneic HSCT recipient or a stem cell or donor lymphocyte infusion donor (not recorded which). It is not recorded whose cells these are; they may come from a transplant donor. The specimen sequenced was blood, either unsorted or a sorted T cell fraction (not recorded which). V gene TRBV19 combines with J gene TRBJ1-1; a weak D match, TRBD1 (6 bases). The CDR3 reads CASLGSGASAF. The CDR3 region has the DNA TGTGCCAGTTTAGGTTCGGGGGCTTCAGCTTTT.